The 5 T cell receptor beta chains presented below share a single source sample, sequenced in a study of ipilimumab plus nivolumab after autologous stem cell transplantation. Clones were sequenced by immunoSEQ multiplex PCR, and TCRdb holds only the in-frame ones, with some missing. The sample gives 17,000 or so clones, 80% of which show up once; roughly 10% is in the top ten. The sequenced sample was PBMCs, obtained in a trial of ipilimumab plus nivolumab as post-transplant consolidation. The receptors shown here come from a male donor with diffuse large B-cell lymphoma.

This chain's CDR3 is CASSHHQRAYEQYF. CDR3 coding DNA: TGCGCCAGCAGCCACCACCAGAGAGCCTACGAGCAGTACTTC. The chain couples TRBV5-1 to TRBJ2-7; D is unresolved. Per germline, CDR1 SGHRS and CDR2 YFSETQ. This CDR3 comprises 14 residues. Trimming shortened V by 4 bases and J by 2 bases, and 13 bases separated the two germline ends. Based on the CDR3 plus reference TRBV5-1 and TRBJ2-7, the full variable domain is KAGVTQTPRYLIKTRGQQVTLSCSPISGHRSVSWYQQTPGQGLQFLFEYFSETQRNKGNFPGRFSGRQFSNSRSEMNVSTLELGDSALYLCASSHHQRAYEQYFGPGTRLTVT.

This chain connects TRBV7-9 to TRBJ2-5, with D perhaps given as TRBD1 or TRBD2 (6 bases each). V lost 5 bases and J 5 bases, leaving 21 bases between the germline ends. Germline values: CDR1 SEHNR, CDR2 FQNEAQ (reference sequence). The CDR3 spans 16 residues. This CDR3 reads CASSPGGRGAAETQYF. CDR3 bases: TGTGCCAGCAGCCCCGGGGGCAGGGGAGCAGCGGAGACCCAGTACTTC. Variable domain in full (rest from reference TRBV7-9 and TRBJ2-5): DTGVSQNPRHKITKRGQNVTFRCDPISEHNRLYWYRQTLGQGPEFLTYFQNEAQLEKSRLLSDRFSAERPKGSFSTLEIQRTEQGDSAMYLCASSPGGRGAAETQYFGPGTRLLVL.

V and J are TRBV19 and TRBJ1-2; the D is unclear. Deletions cut 8 bases from V and 4 bases from J, with 14 bases between. The CDR3 extends over 13 amino acids. CDR1 LNHDA and CDR2 SQIVND come from the germline V gene (reference sequence). This chain's CDR3 is CASGEYTFYGYTF. In DNA form, the CDR3 reads TGTGCCAGTGGGGAGTACACCTTCTATGGCTACACCTTC. Looking up the rest from reference TRBV19 and TRBJ1-2 gives the full variable domain: DGGITQSPKYLFRKEGQNVTLSCEQNLNHDAMYWYRQDPGQGLRLIYYSQIVNDFQKGDIAEGYSVSREKKESFPLTVTSAQKNPTAFYLCASGEYTFYGYTFGSGTRLTVV.

V gene TRBV12-5 combines with J gene TRBJ2-2; no clear D. Looked up from germline, CDR1 is LGHNT and CDR2 is FRNRAP. This CDR3 is built from 13 residues. The V and J ends lost 7 bases and 5 bases respectively, with 11 bases between them. The CDR3 DNA sequence: TGTGCTAGTGTGGGCCTACGGACCGGGGAGCTGTTTTTT. Translating gives CASVGLRTGELFF.

This chain uses TRBV5-1 with TRBJ1-5; D is possibly TRBD1 (5 bases). Trimming left V 6 bases short and J 6 bases short, with 19 bases between. CDR3 length equals 15 residues. The germline CDR1 and CDR2 sequences are SGHRS and YFSETQ. CDR3 sequence reads: CASTLDGGRGQPQHF. CDR3 nucleotides: TGCGCCAGCACCCTGGACGGGGGTAGGGGTCAGCCCCAGCATTTT. The entire variable domain, with the rest obtained from reference TRBV5-1 and TRBJ1-5, is as follows: KAGVTQTPRYLIKTRGQQVTLSCSPISGHRSVSWYQQTPGQGLQFLFEYFSETQRNKGNFPGRFSGRQFSNSRSEMNVSTLELGDSALYLCASTLDGGRGQPQHFGDGTRLSIL.